A single sample gave rise to the 11 T cell receptor beta chains below, sequenced in a study of blood T cell repertoires in COVID-19. Profiling relied on immunoSEQ multiplex PCR, and the TCRdb table lists in-frame clones only, not all of them. Counted here are roughly 97,000 clones, 80% to 90% occurring once; the ten biggest clones make up just under 20%. Sequencing was done on a sample of peripheral blood. The receptor set was obtained from a human donor in a cohort sampled during active COVID-19.

The V call is TRBV7-6, the J call TRBJ1-4; D may be TRBD1 (5 bases). Germline CDR1 SGHVS, CDR2 FNYEAQ. V lost 5 bases to trimming and J lost 8 bases, with 18 bases between them. The length of the CDR3 is 15 residues. Written as DNA, the CDR3 is TGTGCCAGCAGCCCAGACGGGACTCTGGGCGAAAAACTGTTTTTT. It encodes CASSPDGTLGEKLFF. The full variable domain, in which reference TRBV7-6 and TRBJ1-4 provide the parts outside the CDR3, is GAGVSQSPRYKVTKRGQDVALRCDPISGHVSLYWYRQALGQGPEFLTYFNYEAQQDKSGLPNDRFSAERPEGSISTLTIQRTEQRDSAMYRCASSPDGTLGEKLFFGSGTQLSVL.

The chain joins TRBV3-1 (or the pseudogene TRBV3-2) to TRBJ1-2; 12 nucleotides line up with TRBD1. Trimming cost V 0 bases and J 4 bases; bases outside gene matches: 3. Per germline, CDR1 LGHDT and CDR2 YNNKEL (reference sequence). The CDR3 has 16 amino acids. DNA for the CDR3: TGTGCCAGCAGCCAAGAGGGACAGGGGGCTACCTATGGCTACACCTTC. Amino acids: CASSQEGQGATYGYTF.

The chain carries TRBV7-9 and TRBJ2-1; 7 nucleotides line up with TRBD2. The CDR3 contains 18 residues. Germline V gene lookup returns CDR1 SEHNR and CDR2 FQNEAQ (reference sequence). J lost 4 bases, V lost 1 base, and 13 bases had no gene match. CDR3 sequence reads: CASSLGGGGPFFYNEQFF. For the CDR3, the DNA is TGTGCCAGCAGCTTAGGGGGCGGGGGACCCTTTTTTTACAATGAGCAGTTCTTC.

In this sample, this clone turned up many times. The chain recombines TRBV4-1 with TRBJ2-7; D is uncertain. The CDR3 loop spans 15 amino acids. Germline V gene data show CDR1 as MGHRA and CDR2 as YSYEKL. With 1 base removed from V and 1 base from J, the gap between germline ends came to 11 bases. CDR3 nucleotide sequence: TGCGCCAGCAGCCAAGGAACATCCAGTTCCTACGAGCAGTACTTC. Translating gives CASSQGTSSSYEQYF.

This chain uses TRBV19 with TRBJ2-7; the D gene is possibly TRBD2 (6 bases). Germline values: CDR1 LNHDA, CDR2 SQIVND (reference sequence). CDR3 length equals 15 residues. V lost 3 bases, J lost 0 bases, and 12 bases lay in between. The DNA of the CDR3 is TGTGCCAGTAGTATGGGGGACTCGCACTCCTACGAGCAGTACTTC. It is translated as CASSMGDSHSYEQYF.

This rearrangement joins TRBV19 to TRBJ2-5, with 7 bases identical to TRBD2. Germline CDR1 and CDR2: LNHDA and SQIVND (reference sequence). V shed 6 bases, J shed 2 bases, and the junction held 9 bases outside the gene matches. The CDR3 length is 15 residues. The CDR3 coding sequence is TGTGCCAGTAGATTAGGGGAGCGGGGTCAAGAGACCCAGTACTTC. It yields the protein CASRLGERGQETQYF.

V usage is TRBV19 and J usage is TRBJ2-1; TRBD2 agrees at 7 bases. Germline V CDR1 and CDR2: LNHDA, SQIVND (reference sequence). The CDR3 has 15 residues. V shed 5 bases and J 8 bases; nucleotides not matched to a gene: 12. The CDR3 loop reads CASSSGLGNWDEQFF. The DNA for the CDR3 is TGTGCCAGTAGTTCAGGACTAGGAAATTGGGATGAGCAGTTCTTC. Supplemented by reference TRBV19 and TRBJ2-1, the full variable domain reads DGGITQSPKYLFRKEGQNVTLSCEQNLNHDAMYWYRQDPGQGLRLIYYSQIVNDFQKGDIAEGYSVSREKKESFPLTVTSAQKNPTAFYLCASSSGLGNWDEQFFGPGTRLTVL.

The chain is built from TRBV28 and TRBJ2-3; TRBD2 is a possible D gene (6 bases). CDR1 is MDHEN and CDR2 is SYDVKM in the germline V gene. CDR3 size: 15 residues. The V and J ends lost 6 bases and 1 base respectively, with 14 bases between them. The CDR3 loop reads CASSNRDSGTDTQYF. CDR3 DNA sequence: TGTGCCAGCAGCAACCGGGACTCAGGCACAGATACGCAGTATTTT.

This chain uses TRBV29-1 with TRBJ2-3, with D perhaps TRBD2 (5 bases). Between the trimmed V and J ends, which lost 3 bases and 6 bases, there was a span of 10 bases. The CDR3 has 12 amino acids. Germline lookup yields CDR1 SQVTM and CDR2 ANQGSEA. The CDR3 reads CSVDEGRDTQYF. In DNA, the CDR3 is TGCAGCGTTGACGAGGGTCGGGATACGCAGTATTTT.

The rearrangement links TRBV3-1 (or the pseudogene TRBV3-2) to TRBJ1-2; no definite D call. Germline lookup yields CDR1 LGHDT and CDR2 YNNKEL (reference sequence). V lost 3 bases and J lost 2, with 10 bases in between. CDR3 length: 14 amino acids. This CDR3 is CASSQGRRNYGYTF. The CDR3 coding sequence is TGTGCCAGCAGCCAGGGTCGGAGAAACTATGGCTACACCTTC.

CDR3 nucleotides: TGCGCCAGCAGTGTGTCAGGGCCCCTGACTGAAGCTTTCTTT. Residues: CASSVSGPLTEAFF. This chain joins TRBV5-1 and TRBJ1-1, with D tentatively TRBD1 (5 bases). Trimming pared 5 bases from V and 5 bases from J, leaving 16 bases between. The CDR3 length is 14 residues. CDR1 SGHRS and CDR2 YFSETQ come from the germline V gene.